The 25 T cell receptor beta chains below were found in one sample sequenced in a study of T cell responses to AZD1222 COVID-19 vaccine. This table comes from immunoSEQ multiplex PCR, and its TCRdb copy is limited to in-frame clones, with some not included. The sample lists approximately 150,000 clones; approximately 88% were seen once. The specimen comprised peripheral blood, sampled on day 0 of MenACWY control vaccination. Every receptor here comes from an adult in good health.

The chain is built from TRBV6-1 and TRBJ2-7; the D gene is possibly TRBD1 (6 bases). CDR1 MNHNS and CDR2 SASEGT come from the germline V gene. The CDR3 sequence is 15 residues long. Trimming shortened V by 3 bases and J by 0 bases, and 12 bases separated the two germline ends. CDR3 in DNA: TGTGCCAGCAGTGAGGGGACAAAAGTCTCCTACGAGCAGTACTTC. Residues: CASSEGTKVSYEQYF.

The chain uses TRBV30 and TRBJ1-1; 7 bases line up with TRBD1. Germline V gene sequence: CDR1 GTSNPN, CDR2 SVGIG (reference sequence). Unmatched junction bases numbered 13, after V lost 3 bases and J lost 3 bases. There are 16 residues in the CDR3. The CDR3 loop is CAWRTGTEPWDTEAFF. CDR3 sequence (DNA): TGTGCCTGGAGGACCGGGACAGAACCTTGGGACACTGAAGCTTTCTTT.

V and J are TRBV7-2 and TRBJ1-1; maybe TRBD1 (6 bases). Germline loops: CDR1 SGHTA, CDR2 FQGNSA. V was trimmed by 4 bases and J by 4 bases, leaving 10 bases between them. This CDR3 spans 13 amino acids. CDR3 amino acids: CASSSNRVTEAFF. The CDR3 nucleotides read TGTGCCAGCAGCTCAAACAGGGTCACTGAAGCTTTCTTT.

The chain joins TRBV13 to TRBJ1-3, with D uncertain. Trimming left V 4 bases short and J 0 bases short, with 7 bases between. The CDR3 is 14 amino acids. Germline CDR1 and CDR2: PRHDT and FYEKMQ (reference sequence). The CDR3 nucleotides are TGTGCCAGCAGCTCCCGGTTCTCTGGAAACACCATATATTTT. It specifies CASSSRFSGNTIYF.

The chain joins TRBV19 to TRBJ1-2; D remains unclear. Trimming stripped 0 bases from V and 4 bases from J, with 18 bases between. Germline-derived CDR1 and CDR2 are LNHDA and SQIVND (reference sequence). This CDR3 region has 17 residues. CDR3: CASSIDGGSRQLYGYTF. CDR3 DNA sequence: TGTGCCAGTAGTATAGATGGAGGAAGCAGGCAGCTCTATGGCTACACCTTC.

This clone was recorded only once. The chain couples TRBV18 to TRBJ1-1; no firm D call. Germline CDR1 and CDR2: KGHSH and LQKENI. V was cut by 2 bases and J by 0 bases, with 10 bases left in between. The CDR3 totals 15 residues. This CDR3 reads CASSPTLAMNTEAFF. The CDR3 coding sequence is TGTGCCAGCTCACCAACCCTGGCCATGAACACTGAAGCTTTCTTT.

The CDR3 sequence: CASSRGAPAYEQYF. As DNA, the CDR3 is TGTGCCAGCTCGAGGGGGGCCCCCGCCTACGAGCAGTACTTC. The chain uses TRBV18 and TRBJ2-7; D might be TRBD1 or TRBD2, each matching 6 bases. The V gene lost 6 bases and the J gene lost 2 bases, with 14 bases spanning the gap. The CDR3 runs 14 residues. The germline V gene has CDR1 KGHSH and CDR2 LQKENI.

The J gene is TRBJ1-2, the V gene TRBV15; TRBD1 is a possible D gene (6 bases). The germline CDR1 and CDR2 sequences are LNHNV and YYDKDF (reference sequence). This CDR3 spans 13 amino acids. V was clipped by 8 bases and J by 4 bases, with 14 bases between them. The CDR3 here is CATATGNTYGYTF. For the CDR3, the DNA is TGTGCCACCGCTACAGGGAATACCTATGGCTACACCTTC.

CDR3 coding DNA: TGTGCCAGCAGCCCGGACAGGCAGAACACTGAAGCTTTCTTT. Translated: CASSPDRQNTEAFF. V usage is TRBV6-4 and J usage is TRBJ1-1, with 7 positions matching TRBD1. The CDR3 extends over 14 amino acids. With V trimmed by 6 bases and J by 1 base, 5 bases remained unmatched. CDR1 and CDR2 from the germline V gene are MRHNA and SNTAGT.

The chain is built from TRBV24-1 and TRBJ2-1; possibly TRBD2 for D (6 bases). The CDR3 consists of 14 residues. Germline-derived CDR1 and CDR2 are KGHDR and SFDVKD. Trimming left V 3 bases short and J 7 bases short, with 12 bases between. The CDR3 sequence is CATSDAGPINEQFF. DNA for the CDR3: TGTGCCACCAGTGATGCGGGACCCATAAATGAGCAGTTCTTC.

The chain uses TRBV4-3 and TRBJ1-1; D is uncertain. The V end lost 3 bases, the J end lost 5 bases, and 19 bases lay between the germline ends. The germline gives CDR1 LGHNA, CDR2 YSLEER. The CDR3 has 16 residues. CDR3 loop: CASSQKVHTLGTEAFF. In nucleotides, the CDR3 is TGCGCCAGCAGCCAGAAGGTGCACACGCTTGGAACTGAAGCTTTCTTT.

This chain joins TRBV6-2 or TRBV6-3 and TRBJ1-5; D is perhaps TRBD1 (5 bases). Germline V gene sequence: CDR1 MNHEY, CDR2 SVGEGT. This CDR3 comprises 17 residues. V lost 6 bases to trimming and J lost 0 bases, with 18 bases between them. The CDR3 sequence: CASSLRQPTYSNQPQHF. CDR3 DNA: TGTGCCAGCAGCCTACGACAGCCTACGTATAGCAATCAGCCCCAGCATTTT.

The chain couples TRBV27 to TRBJ1-2; 7 bases are a match to TRBD1. CDR3 size: 13 residues. Germline V CDR1 and CDR2: MNHEY, SMNVEV (reference sequence). After removal of 5 bases from V and 4 bases from J, the junction contained 4 bases not matched to a gene. CDR3 region: CASSPQGVYGYTF. CDR3 DNA: TGTGCCAGCAGTCCCCAGGGGGTCTATGGCTACACCTTC.

The chain is built from TRBV30 and TRBJ1-2; perhaps TRBD1 as D (6 bases). V was clipped by 0 bases and J by 3 bases, with 14 bases between them. CDR3 length: 15 amino acids. CDR1 and CDR2 from the germline V gene are GTSNPN and SVGIG (reference sequence). The CDR3 loop reads CAWSVIGGGDYGYTF. CDR3 in DNA: TGTGCCTGGAGTGTGATCGGGGGCGGGGACTATGGCTACACCTTC.

The genes are TRBV5-1 and TRBJ2-7; 11 nucleotides align to TRBD1. The junction had 3 bases not matched to a gene; V was cut back by 4 bases and J by 0 bases. Germline CDR1 and CDR2: SGHRS and YFSETQ. This CDR3 has 15 amino acids. Here the CDR3 DNA reads TGCGCCAGCAGCGGACAGGGGGCTTCCTCCTACGAGCAGTACTTC. It encodes CASSGQGASSYEQYF.

This clone appeared a single time. The chain has TRBV6-6 and TRBJ2-7, with 9 bases that match TRBD1. V was clipped by 4 bases and J by 6 bases; unmatched bases: 4. This CDR3 has 13 amino acids. Germline V gene sequence: CDR1 MNHNY, CDR2 SVGAGI (reference sequence). The CDR3 DNA is TGTGCCAGCAGTTCCTCGACAGGGGGCGAGCAGTACTTC. This encodes CASSSSTGGEQYF.

This rearrangement joins TRBV7-8 to TRBJ2-1; TRBD2 matches 7 bases. This CDR3 has 17 amino acids. CDR1 is SGHVS and CDR2 is FQNEAQ in the germline V gene. Unmatched junction bases numbered 14, after V lost 1 base and J lost 8 bases. DNA of the CDR3: TGTGCCAGCAGCTTAGAATTCGGGACTACCACTTGGGATGAGCAGTTCTTC. This codes for CASSLEFGTTTWDEQFF.

The chain has TRBV7-3 and TRBJ2-2; D is possibly TRBD1 (6 bases). Germline loops: CDR1 SGHTA, CDR2 FQGTGA. V was trimmed by 0 bases and J by 5 bases, leaving 7 bases between them. This CDR3 is 14 amino acids long. The CDR3 reads CASSLTDRTGELFF. The CDR3 nucleotides read TGTGCCAGCAGCTTAACGGACAGAACCGGGGAGCTGTTTTTT. Full variable domain (rest looked up from reference TRBV7-3 and TRBJ2-2): GAGVSQTPSNKVTEKGKYVELRCDPISGHTALYWYRQSLGQGPEFLIYFQGTGAADDSGLPNDRFFAVRPEGSVSTLKIQRTERGDSAVYLCASSLTDRTGELFFGEGSRLTVL.

The chain joins TRBV29-1 to TRBJ1-2; D possibly corresponds to TRBD1 (6 bases). The germline V and J ends were trimmed by 4 bases and 4 bases, with 16 bases remaining between them. Germline-derived CDR1 and CDR2 are SQVTM and ANQGSEA. CDR3 length equals 14 residues. CDR3 protein: CSVANRVIGYGYTF. CDR3 DNA sequence: TGCAGCGTTGCGAACAGGGTAATCGGCTATGGCTACACCTTC.

This sequence joins TRBV28 and TRBJ1-5; D remains unclear. V shed 3 bases and J shed 2 bases, with 11 bases lying between them. There are 15 residues in the CDR3. Germline values: CDR1 MDHEN, CDR2 SYDVKM. The CDR3 nucleotides are TGTGCCAGCAGTTTTGAGGAGTGGCGCAATCAGCCCCAGCATTTT. This gives the protein CASSFEEWRNQPQHF.

This clone appeared a single time. This chain connects TRBV3-1 (or the pseudogene TRBV3-2) to TRBJ2-2; TRBD1 matches at 11 bases. This CDR3 has 15 amino acids. V was clipped by 6 bases and J by 4 bases; unmatched bases: 4. Per germline, CDR1 LGHDT and CDR2 YNNKEL (reference sequence). CDR3 region: CASRRTGGSTGELFF. CDR3 bases: TGTGCCAGCAGACGGACAGGGGGCAGCACCGGGGAGCTGTTTTTT.

This clone occurred once. The genes are TRBV4-1 and TRBJ2-2; D tentatively reads TRBD1 or TRBD2 (5 bases each). This CDR3 comprises 15 residues. With 2 bases removed from V and 4 bases from J, the gap between germline ends came to 11 bases. The germline gives CDR1 MGHRA, CDR2 YSYEKL. This CDR3 is CASSQTGTATGELFF. As DNA, the CDR3 is TGCGCCAGCAGCCAAACCGGGACGGCCACCGGGGAGCTGTTTTTT.

The V gene is TRBV28, the J gene TRBJ1-4; possible D gene TRBD1, 6 bases. The germline V gene has CDR1 MDHEN and CDR2 SYDVKM. CDR3 length: 17 residues. V lost 5 bases, J lost 8 bases, and 24 bases lay in between. The CDR3 sequence is CASSTSAPQGRREKLFF. In DNA form, the CDR3 reads TGTGCCAGCAGTACGTCCGCTCCACAGGGCCGGCGGGAAAAACTGTTTTTT.

V usage is TRBV7-8 and J usage is TRBJ1-6, with D hard to call. The CDR3 consists of 18 residues. The germline V gene encodes CDR1 SGHVS and CDR2 FQNEAQ. The V end lost 5 bases, the J end lost 0 bases, and 17 bases lay between the germline ends. In nucleotides, the CDR3 is TGTGCCAGCAGCCCAACCAGCATCCCGGCCTCCTATAATTCACCCCTCCACTTT. Amino acids: CASSPTSIPASYNSPLHF.

The J gene is TRBJ1-1, the V gene TRBV6-5; D gene uncertain. Between the trimmed V and J ends, which lost 6 bases and 11 bases, there was a span of 19 bases. This CDR3 is 13 amino acids long. Per germline, CDR1 MNHEY and CDR2 SVGAGI. CDR3 nucleotide sequence: TGTGCCAGCAGACTGACACCAATGACGGGGGCTTTCTTT. Residues: CASRLTPMTGAFF.